Below, one TCR beta chain is given with its context. This clonotype was found many times. What antigen it recognizes has not been identified. The record has no base qualities; no much larger clone is one base away. The time point label on this specimen signifies: patch test 3, about 24 weeks after DPC sensitization. The treatment or condition label, as the study defines it: therapeutic diphenylcyclopropenone sensitization with weekly scalp DPC. Blood at each patch-test visit was drawn before the patch test was applied. Patients were eligible if aged 18 to 70, diagnosed with alopecia and judged suitable for DPC therapy, and pregnant patients were excluded. Total RNA was isolated from unfractionated whole blood collected in Tempus Blood RNA tubes. The sample originates from a study of human T cells and chemical hapten exposure (dated by TCRdb to about 2021). As for the study more broadly: For sensitization, 2% DPC in acetone was applied to an approximately 2 cm by approximately 2 cm area of upper inner arm skin. Libraries were pooled for sequencing, and per-sample TCR yields varied mainly because of small differences in library volumes within the pool. Blood for TCR sequencing was provided by twenty-nine alopecia patients at one to four time points (pre-sensitization, 2, 6 and 24 weeks). Patient blood was sampled pre-sensitization (week 0) and at 2, 6 and about 24 weeks after DPC sensitization. Patch testing was performed on the upper back with Finn chambers containing 0.01% DPC, and the patch tests were scored after 6 days according to International Contact Dermatitis Research Group standards. This study followed changes in the peripheral blood TCR repertoire in vivo during primary and secondary sensitization of alopecia patients to the hapten diphenylcyclopropenone (DPC). Alopecia areata with under or over 50% scalp involvement, alopecia totalis and alopecia universalis were represented in the patient cohort, which was mostly female. Throughout the study period of approximately 23 weeks, patients also received therapeutic DPC doses to the scalp every week.

The investigation overall reported the following: Significantly more large CDR3 similarity clusters were formed by expanded TCRs than by pre-sensitization or healthy control sets, consistent with antigen-driven responses. Because every patient had alopecia, a presumed autoimmune disease, the patients' immune response might differ from that of healthy individuals. After repeated subsampling, the strength of the expansion versus patch-test correlation and the threshold at which it became significant changed. DPC sensitization did not change the number of TCRs with a frequency above 1 in 1000, and there was no evidence of changes in global repertoire structure. The number of PT1 expanded TCRs positively correlated with patch test score, significant at thresholds 8, 16 and 32 but not 4.

Preparation of the library involved RACE. Reads for this sample came from a NextSeq 500. During library preparation, unique molecular identifiers were attached to individual cDNA molecules so that TCRs could be counted quantitatively and reproducibly. From each blood RNA sample, both TCR alpha and TCR beta chains were sequenced. The authors' pipeline ran thus. The median number of TCRs per sample was roughly 98,000, ranging from 23,224 to 690,600. V, J and CDR3 annotation of the TCR reads was carried out using the Decombinator software suite. For the PS versus PT1 abundance plots, all samples were subsampled to the same number of TCRs (28,000). Expanded TCRs were defined as absent before sensitization and observed at least eight times at the 2-week time point. TCRdb reworked the public reads: Q25 trimming with fastp, MiXCR clone assembly, productive beta chains retained. Under each unique CDR3 protein, matching rows form one entry showing the most common genes and DNA. The V and J calls follow TCRdb's processing rather than the paper's. For this sample there are about 82,000 distinct CDR3 sequences; 13% appear just once. The top ten clonotypes cover around 5.7% of the sample.

This clonotype originated in a woman in her forties or fifties with alopecia areata. Some clones in this sample may be carry-over from other donors' samples. Sequencing used whole blood, obtained in connection with sensitization to the hapten diphenylcyclopropenone (DPC).

The DNA is as follows: TGTGCCAGCAGTTACGGGACGAGCACAGATACGCAGTATTTT. Protein translation: CASSYGTSTDTQYF. The chain links TRBV9 with TRBJ2-3; the D segment may tentatively be TRBD1 or TRBD2, each giving 5 matched bases. V is shortened by 5 bases, J by 0 bases, and the region joining them spans 10 bases. Including the terminal cysteine and phenylalanine, the CDR3 comprises 14 residues. Left in the record is the CDR3 DNA by itself, 42 bases read in frame from the first base. The germline V gene provides CDR1 SGDLS and CDR2 YYNGEE.